This T cell receptor beta chain came from a study of T-cell reconstitution after alpha-beta-depleted transplantation in children. Study-wide points: Newly made T cells mostly supplied T-cell counts and diversity one year after transplant. At around two months after transplant, the alpha-beta T cells were reportedly derived from several hundred expanded clones that came from non-depleted graft cells. Some patients showed high day-60 TCRbeta diversity, which derived from surviving recipient T cells and thymic progenitors.

In its sample, this clonotype was seen a few times. Its specificity is not known. A library of TCRbeta sequences, prepared with unique molecular identifiers, was generated. TCRdb analysed the PCR reads with MiXCR anew, one entry per CDR3 protein. The table shows over 200,000 distinct CDR3 sequences, with around a sixth occurring only once. The TCR was taken from a male patient aged 2 to 10 who had a stem cell transplant for acute lymphoblastic leukemia, so the T cells may come from the graft donor. Sequencing was performed on PBMCs, mostly from graft donor cells, taken 360 days after TCRalphabeta/CD19-depleted stem cell transplant.

As DNA, the CDR3 is TGTGCCAGCACAGGGGACAGGGCCTACGAGCAGTACTTC. Its translation: CASTGDRAYEQYF. J is TRBJ2-7 and V is TRBV2; 9 nucleotides match TRBD1. Unmatched junction bases numbered 3, after V lost 7 bases and J lost 2 bases. Germline lookup yields CDR1 SNHLY and CDR2 FYNNEI. This CDR3 is 13 amino acids long.